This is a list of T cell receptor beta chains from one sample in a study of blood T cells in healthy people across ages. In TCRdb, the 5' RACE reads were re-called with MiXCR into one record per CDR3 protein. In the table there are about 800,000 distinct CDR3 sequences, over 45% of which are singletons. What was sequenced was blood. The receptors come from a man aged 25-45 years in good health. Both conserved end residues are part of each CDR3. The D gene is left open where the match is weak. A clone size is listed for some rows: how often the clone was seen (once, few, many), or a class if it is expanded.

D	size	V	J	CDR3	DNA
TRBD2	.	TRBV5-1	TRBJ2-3	CASSPNPSGSKADTQYF	TGCGCCAGCAGCCCCAACCCTAGCGGATCTAAGGCAGATACGCAGTATTTT
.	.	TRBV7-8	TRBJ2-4	CASSLDRGPLGLAKNIQYF	TGTGCCAGCAGCTTAGATCGGGGCCCCTTGGGGCTAGCCAAAAACATTCAGTACTTC
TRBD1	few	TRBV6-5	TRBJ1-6	CASSYRDRGSPLHF	TGTGCCAGCAGTTACCGGGACAGGGGCTCACCCCTCCACTTT
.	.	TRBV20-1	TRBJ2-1	CSARGFVTAYNEQFF	TGCAGTGCTAGAGGGTTCGTGACAGCTTACAATGAGCAGTTCTTC
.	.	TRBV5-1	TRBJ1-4	CASTETATNEKLFF	TGCGCCAGCACCGAGACTGCAACTAATGAAAAACTGTTTTTT
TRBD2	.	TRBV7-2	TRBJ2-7	CASSILADLSYEQYF	TGTGCCAGCAGCATACTAGCGGACCTCTCCTACGAGCAGTACTTC
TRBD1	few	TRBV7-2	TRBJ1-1	CASRGPRGQRYTEAFF	TGTGCCAGCAGAGGTCCACGGGGACAGCGATACACTGAAGCTTTCTTT
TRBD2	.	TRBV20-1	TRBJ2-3	CSAAGRTSGSTDTQYF	TGCAGTGCTGCTGGTAGGACTAGCGGGAGCACAGATACGCAGTATTTT
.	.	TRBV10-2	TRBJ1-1	CASSVEEDTEAFF	TGCGCCAGCAGTGTAGAGGAGGACACTGAAGCTTTCTTT
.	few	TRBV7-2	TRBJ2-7	CASSFPGGRVPYEQYF	TGTGCCAGCAGCTTTCCCGGAGGGCGGGTTCCCTACGAGCAGTACTTC
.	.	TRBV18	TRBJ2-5	CASSTFSEQYF	TGTGCCAGCTCAACCTTCTCGGAGCAGTACTTC
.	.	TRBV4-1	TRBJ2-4	CASSHIDNIQYF	TGCGCCAGCAGCCATATAGATAACATTCAGTACTTC
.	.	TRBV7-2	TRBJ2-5	CATGGRGGTQYF	TGTGCCACTGGGGGGCGCGGCGGGACCCAGTACTTC
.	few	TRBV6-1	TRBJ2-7	CASSNYNEQYF	TGTGCCAGCTCCAACTACAATGAGCAGTACTTC
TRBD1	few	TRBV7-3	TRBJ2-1	CASSFGTGGNEQFF	TGTGCCAGCAGCTTCGGGACAGGGGGCAATGAGCAGTTCTTC
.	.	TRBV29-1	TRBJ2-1	CSVEQGRRNEQFF	TGCAGCGTTGAACAGGGGAGGCGGAATGAGCAGTTCTTC
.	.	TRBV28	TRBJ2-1	CASSLLQSVRDEQFF	TGTGCCAGCAGTTTGTTGCAGTCGGTCAGGGATGAGCAGTTCTTC
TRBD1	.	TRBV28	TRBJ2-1	CASSLSLTGALGNEQFF	TGTGCCAGCAGTTTATCCCTGACAGGGGCCTTGGGGAATGAGCAGTTCTTC
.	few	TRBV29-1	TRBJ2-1	CSVEVAPEWNEQFF	TGCAGCGTTGAAGTTGCACCGGAGTGGAATGAGCAGTTCTTC
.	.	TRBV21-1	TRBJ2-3	CASSKRWRLATSTDTQYF	TGTGCCAGCAGCAAACGATGGCGATTAGCGACTAGCACAGATACGCAGTATTTT
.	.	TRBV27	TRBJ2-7	CASSSTWRGGSYEQYF	TGTGCCAGCAGTTCCACTTGGAGGGGCGGCTCCTACGAGCAGTACTTC
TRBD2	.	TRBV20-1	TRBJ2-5	CSASNPAGVGETQYF	TGCAGTGCTAGTAACCCAGCGGGAGTGGGAGAGACCCAGTACTTC
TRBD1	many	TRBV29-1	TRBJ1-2	CSVLPQGVGGYTF	TGCAGCGTTTTACCTCAGGGGGTTGGCGGCTACACCTTC
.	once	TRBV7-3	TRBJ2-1	CANSSRPLAQHSYNEQFF	TGTGCCAACAGCTCGCGGCCCCTAGCCCAGCACTCCTACAATGAGCAGTTCTTC
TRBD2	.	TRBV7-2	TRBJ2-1	CASSPVRSGGETQFF	TGTGCCAGCAGCCCGGTTAGGAGCGGGGGAGAGACCCAGTTCTTC
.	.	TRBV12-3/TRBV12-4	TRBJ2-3	CASSDLRPATQYF	TGTGCCAGCAGTGACCTCCGCCCCGCTACGCAGTATTTT
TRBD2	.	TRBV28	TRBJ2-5	CASTPTGLAGRGKETQYF	TGTGCCAGCACTCCTACGGGGCTAGCGGGAAGAGGGAAAGAGACCCAGTACTTC
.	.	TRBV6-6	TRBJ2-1	CASSYYPGDEVNEQFF	TGTGCCAGCAGTTACTACCCCGGGGACGAAGTTAATGAGCAGTTCTTC
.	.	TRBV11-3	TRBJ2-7	CASSTRDGTYEQYF	TGTGCCAGCAGCACCCGGGACGGAACCTACGAGCAGTACTTC
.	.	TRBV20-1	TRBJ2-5	CSAYDWGETQYF	TGCAGTGCTTATGATTGGGGAGAGACCCAGTACTTC
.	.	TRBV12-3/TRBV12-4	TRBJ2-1	CASSPTGRVQFF	TGTGCCAGCAGTCCGACCGGGCGGGTCCAGTTCTTC
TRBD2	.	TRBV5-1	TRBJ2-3	CASTSAGSGTPDTQYF	TGCGCCAGCACGAGTGCGGGTAGCGGGACACCAGATACGCAGTATTTT
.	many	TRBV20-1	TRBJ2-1	CSAPDSYNEQFF	TGCAGTGCTCCGGACTCCTACAATGAGCAGTTCTTC
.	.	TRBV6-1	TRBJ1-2	CATRPPGTYGYTF	TGTGCCACCCGGCCCCCAGGGACCTATGGCTACACCTTC
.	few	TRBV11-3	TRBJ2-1	CASSLGTATYNEQFF	TGTGCCAGCAGCTTAGGGACAGCGACCTACAATGAGCAGTTCTTC
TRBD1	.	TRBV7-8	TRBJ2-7	CASSRGTGRTEQYF	TGTGCCAGCAGCCGCGGGACAGGGAGGACCGAGCAGTACTTC
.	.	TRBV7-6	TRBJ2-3	CASSLGWGSTDTQYF	TGTGCCAGCAGCTTAGGTTGGGGGAGCACAGATACGCAGTATTTT
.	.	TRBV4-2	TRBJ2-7	CASSQVGVSYEQYF	TGTGCCAGCAGCCAGGTCGGGGTCTCCTACGAGCAGTACTTC
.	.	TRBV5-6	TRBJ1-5	CASSSDREPNQPQHF	TGTGCCAGCAGCTCGGACCGAGAACCCAATCAGCCCCAGCATTTT
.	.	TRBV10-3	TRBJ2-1	CAISARDGEQFF	TGTGCCATCAGTGCGCGGGACGGTGAGCAGTTCTTC
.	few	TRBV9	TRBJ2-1	CASSVEPYNEQFF	TGTGCCAGCAGCGTAGAGCCCTACAATGAGCAGTTCTTC
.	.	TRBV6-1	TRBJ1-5	CASSDQGWNQPQHF	TGTGCCAGCAGTGACCAGGGATGGAATCAGCCCCAGCATTTT
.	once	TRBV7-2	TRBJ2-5	CASSRRGQSPETQYF	TGTGCCAGCAGCCGCCGGGGCCAGTCCCCAGAGACCCAGTACTTC
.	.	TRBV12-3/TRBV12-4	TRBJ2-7	CASSGRVYPPYEQYF	TGTGCCAGCAGCGGCCGGGTCTACCCTCCCTACGAGCAGTACTTC
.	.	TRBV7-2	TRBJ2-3	CASSPNSLSTDTQYF	TGTGCCAGCAGCCCAAATTCCCTTAGCACAGATACGCAGTATTTT
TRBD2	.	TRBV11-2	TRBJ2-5	CASSLGPSGGQETQYF	TGTGCCAGCAGCTTAGGTCCTAGCGGGGGGCAAGAGACCCAGTACTTC
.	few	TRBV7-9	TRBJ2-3	CASSFRDPRADTQYF	TGTGCCAGCAGCTTTCGAGACCCCAGGGCAGATACGCAGTATTTT
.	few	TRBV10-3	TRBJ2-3	CAITVDYTDTQYF	TGTGCCATCACTGTGGACTACACAGATACGCAGTATTTT
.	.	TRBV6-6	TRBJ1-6	CASSLQNDNSPLHF	TGTGCCAGCAGCCTACAGAATGATAATTCACCCCTCCACTTT
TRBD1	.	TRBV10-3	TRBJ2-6	CAISRQGGSGANVLTF	TGTGCCATCAGCCGACAGGGGGGATCTGGGGCCAACGTCCTGACTTTC
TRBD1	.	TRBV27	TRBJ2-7	CASRATGAYEQYF	TGTGCCAGCCGGGCGACAGGGGCCTACGAGCAGTACTTC
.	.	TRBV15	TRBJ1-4	CATSRDASEEKLFF	TGTGCCACCAGCAGGGACGCCTCGGAGGAAAAACTGTTTTTT